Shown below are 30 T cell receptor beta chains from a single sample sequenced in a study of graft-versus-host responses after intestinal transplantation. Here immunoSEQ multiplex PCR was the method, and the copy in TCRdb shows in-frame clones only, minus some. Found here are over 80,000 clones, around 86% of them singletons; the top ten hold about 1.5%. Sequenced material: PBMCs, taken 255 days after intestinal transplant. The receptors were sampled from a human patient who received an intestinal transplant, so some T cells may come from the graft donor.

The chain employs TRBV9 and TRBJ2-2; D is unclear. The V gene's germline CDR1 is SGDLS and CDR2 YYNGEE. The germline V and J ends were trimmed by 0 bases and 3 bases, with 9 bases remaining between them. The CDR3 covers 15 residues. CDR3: CASSVGGRDTGELFF. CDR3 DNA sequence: TGTGCCAGCAGCGTAGGGGGAAGGGACACCGGGGAGCTGTTTTTT. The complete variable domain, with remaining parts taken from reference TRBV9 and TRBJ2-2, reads DSGVTQTPKHLITATGQRVTLRCSPRSGDLSVYWYQQSLDQGLQFLIQYYNGEERAKGNILERFSAQQFPDLHSELNLSSLELGDSALYFCASSVGGRDTGELFFGEGSRLTVL.

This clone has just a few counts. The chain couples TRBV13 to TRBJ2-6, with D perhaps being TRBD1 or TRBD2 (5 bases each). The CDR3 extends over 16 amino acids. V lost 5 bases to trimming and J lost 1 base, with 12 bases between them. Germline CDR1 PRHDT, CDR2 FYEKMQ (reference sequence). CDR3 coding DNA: TGTGCCAGCAGCCCGAGGGGCTCTTCTGGGGCCAACGTCCTGACTTTC. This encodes CASSPRGSSGANVLTF.

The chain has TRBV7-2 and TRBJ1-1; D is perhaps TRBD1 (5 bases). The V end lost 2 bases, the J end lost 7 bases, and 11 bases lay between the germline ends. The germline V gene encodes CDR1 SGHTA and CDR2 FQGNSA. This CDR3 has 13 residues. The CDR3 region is CASSLSRQNEAFF. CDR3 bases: TGTGCCAGCAGCTTAAGTCGACAGAATGAAGCTTTCTTT. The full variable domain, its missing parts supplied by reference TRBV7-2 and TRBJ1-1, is GAGVSQSPSNKVTEKGKDVELRCDPISGHTALYWYRQSLGQGLEFLIYFQGNSAPDKSGLPSDRFSAERTGGSVSTLTIQRTQQEDSAVYLCASSLSRQNEAFFGQGTRLTVV.

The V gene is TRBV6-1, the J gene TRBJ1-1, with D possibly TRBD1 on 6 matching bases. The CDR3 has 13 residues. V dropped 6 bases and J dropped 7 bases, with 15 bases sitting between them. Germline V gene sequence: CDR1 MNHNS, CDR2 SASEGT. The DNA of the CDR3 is TGTGCCAGCAGGGCCAGGGGCTACTTTGAAGCTTTCTTT. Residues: CASRARGYFEAFF.

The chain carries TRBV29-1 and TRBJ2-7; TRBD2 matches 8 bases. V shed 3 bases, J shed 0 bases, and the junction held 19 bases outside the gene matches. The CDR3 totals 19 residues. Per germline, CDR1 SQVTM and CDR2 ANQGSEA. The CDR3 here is CSVETRRVAGRIFSYEQYF. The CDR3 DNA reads TGCAGCGTTGAGACCCGCCGGGTAGCGGGGAGAATATTCTCCTACGAGCAGTACTTC.

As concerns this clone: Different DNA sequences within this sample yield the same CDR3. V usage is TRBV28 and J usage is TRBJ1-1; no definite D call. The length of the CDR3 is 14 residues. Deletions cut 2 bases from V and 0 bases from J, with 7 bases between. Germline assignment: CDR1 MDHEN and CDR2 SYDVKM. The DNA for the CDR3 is TGTGCCAGCAGTTTACGGGAGGTGAACACTGAAGCTTTCTTT. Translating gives CASSLREVNTEAFF.

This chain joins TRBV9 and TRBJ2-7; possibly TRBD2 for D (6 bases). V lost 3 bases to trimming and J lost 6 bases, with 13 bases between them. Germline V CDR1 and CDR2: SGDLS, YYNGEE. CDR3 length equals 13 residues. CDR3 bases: TGTGCCAGCAGCGCAGGGACTCCAACCGAGCAGTACTTC. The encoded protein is CASSAGTPTEQYF.

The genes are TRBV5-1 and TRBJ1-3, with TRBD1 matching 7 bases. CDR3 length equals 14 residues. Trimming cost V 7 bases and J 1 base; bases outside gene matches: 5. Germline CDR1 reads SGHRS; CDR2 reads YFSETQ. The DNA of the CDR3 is TGCGCCAGCGCTACAGGGGATTCTGGAAACACCATATATTTT. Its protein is CASATGDSGNTIYF.

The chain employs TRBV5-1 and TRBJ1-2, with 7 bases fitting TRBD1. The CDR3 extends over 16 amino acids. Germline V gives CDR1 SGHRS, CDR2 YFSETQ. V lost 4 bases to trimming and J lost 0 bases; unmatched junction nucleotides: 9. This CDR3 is CASSQGQTATNYGYTF. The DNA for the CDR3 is TGCGCCAGCAGCCAGGGACAGACGGCCACTAACTATGGCTACACCTTC.

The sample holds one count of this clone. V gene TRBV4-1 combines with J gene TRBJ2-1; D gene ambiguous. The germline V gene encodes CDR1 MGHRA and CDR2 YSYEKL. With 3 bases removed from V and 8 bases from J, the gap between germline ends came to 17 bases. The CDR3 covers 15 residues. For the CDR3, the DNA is TGCGCCAGCAGCCACCGAGAGTCCAGTCGCGATGAGCAGTTCTTC. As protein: CASSHRESSRDEQFF.

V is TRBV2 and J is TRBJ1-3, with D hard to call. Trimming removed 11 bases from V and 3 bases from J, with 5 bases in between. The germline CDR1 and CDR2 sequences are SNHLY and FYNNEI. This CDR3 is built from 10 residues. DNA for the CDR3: TGTGCCTCATTTGGAAACACCATATATTTT. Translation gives CASFGNTIYF.

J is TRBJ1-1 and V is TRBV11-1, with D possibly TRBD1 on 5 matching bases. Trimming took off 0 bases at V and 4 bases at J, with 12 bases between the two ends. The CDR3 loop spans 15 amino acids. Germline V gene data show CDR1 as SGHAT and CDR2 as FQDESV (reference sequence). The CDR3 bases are TGTGCCAGCAGCTTAGCGGGCCTTGGGGGCACTGAAGCTTTCTTT. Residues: CASSLAGLGGTEAFF.

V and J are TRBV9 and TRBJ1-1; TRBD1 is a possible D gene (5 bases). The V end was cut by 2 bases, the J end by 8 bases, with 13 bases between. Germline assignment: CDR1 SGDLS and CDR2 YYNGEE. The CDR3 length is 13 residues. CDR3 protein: CASSVRDGIEAFF. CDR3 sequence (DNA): TGTGCCAGCAGCGTCAGGGACGGGATAGAAGCTTTCTTT.

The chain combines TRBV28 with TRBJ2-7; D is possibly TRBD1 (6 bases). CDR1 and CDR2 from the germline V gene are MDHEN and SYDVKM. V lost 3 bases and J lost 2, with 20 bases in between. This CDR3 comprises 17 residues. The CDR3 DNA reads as TGTGCCAGCAGTTTCCGTCGGACAGTCCAATTGGCCTACGAGCAGTACTTC. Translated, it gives CASSFRRTVQLAYEQYF.

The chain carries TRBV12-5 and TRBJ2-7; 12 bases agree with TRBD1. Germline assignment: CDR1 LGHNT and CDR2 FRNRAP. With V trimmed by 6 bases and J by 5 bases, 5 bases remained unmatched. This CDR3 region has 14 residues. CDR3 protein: CASGPGQGANEQYF. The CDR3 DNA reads TGTGCTAGTGGACCGGGACAGGGGGCAAACGAGCAGTACTTC.

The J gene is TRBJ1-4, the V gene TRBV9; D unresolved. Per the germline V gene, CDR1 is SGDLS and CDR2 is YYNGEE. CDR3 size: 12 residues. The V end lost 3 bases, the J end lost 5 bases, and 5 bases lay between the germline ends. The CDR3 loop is CASSELNEKLFF. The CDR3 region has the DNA TGTGCCAGCAGCGAATTAAATGAAAAACTGTTTTTT.

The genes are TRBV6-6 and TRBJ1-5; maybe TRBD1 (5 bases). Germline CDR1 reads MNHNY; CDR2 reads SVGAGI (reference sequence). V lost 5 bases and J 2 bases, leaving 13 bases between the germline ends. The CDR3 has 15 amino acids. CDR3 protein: CASSRGHEGNQPQHF. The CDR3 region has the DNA TGTGCCAGCAGTCGCGGACATGAGGGCAATCAGCCCCAGCATTTT.

The CDR3 loop reads CASSLGTGPSYNEQFF. The CDR3 bases are TGTGCCAGCAGCTTGGGGACAGGGCCCTCCTACAATGAGCAGTTCTTC. The chain couples TRBV5-4 to TRBJ2-1; 8 bases are shared with TRBD1. The ends lost 0 bases at V and 0 bases at J; junction bases unmatched: 2. Germline V gene sequence: CDR1 SGHNT, CDR2 YYREEE (reference sequence). The CDR3 runs to 16 residues. Supplemented by reference TRBV5-4 and TRBJ2-1, the full variable domain reads ETGVTQSPTHLIKTRGQQVTLRCSSQSGHNTVSWYQQALGQGPQFIFQYYREEENGRGNFPPRFSGLQFPNYSSELNVNALELDDSALYLCASSLGTGPSYNEQFFGPGTRLTVL.

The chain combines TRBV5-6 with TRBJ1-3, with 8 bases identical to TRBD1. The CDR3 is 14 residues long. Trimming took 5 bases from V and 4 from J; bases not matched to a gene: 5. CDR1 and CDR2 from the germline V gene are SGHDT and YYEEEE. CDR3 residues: CASRRQGWGNTIYF. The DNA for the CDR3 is TGTGCCAGCAGAAGACAGGGGTGGGGAAACACCATATATTTT.

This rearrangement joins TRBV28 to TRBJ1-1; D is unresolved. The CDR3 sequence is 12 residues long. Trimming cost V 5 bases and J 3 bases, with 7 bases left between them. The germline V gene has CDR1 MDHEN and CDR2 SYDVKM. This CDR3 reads CASSERDTEAFF. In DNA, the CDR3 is TGTGCCAGCAGTGAAAGGGACACTGAAGCTTTCTTT.

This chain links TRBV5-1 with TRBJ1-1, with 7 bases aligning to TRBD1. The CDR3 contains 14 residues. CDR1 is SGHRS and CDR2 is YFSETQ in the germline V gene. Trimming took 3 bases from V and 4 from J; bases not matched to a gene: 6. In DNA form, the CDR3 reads TGCGCCAGCAGCTGGCGGGACAGCCTCACTGAAGCTTTCTTT. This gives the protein CASSWRDSLTEAFF. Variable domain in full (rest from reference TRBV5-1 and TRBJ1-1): KAGVTQTPRYLIKTRGQQVTLSCSPISGHRSVSWYQQTPGQGLQFLFEYFSETQRNKGNFPGRFSGRQFSNSRSEMNVSTLELGDSALYLCASSWRDSLTEAFFGQGTRLTVV.

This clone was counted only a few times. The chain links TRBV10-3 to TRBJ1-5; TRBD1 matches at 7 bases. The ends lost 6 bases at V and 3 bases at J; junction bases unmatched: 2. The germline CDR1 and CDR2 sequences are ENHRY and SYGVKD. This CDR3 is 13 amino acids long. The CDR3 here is CAISDRVNQPQHF. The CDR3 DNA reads TGTGCCATCAGCGACAGGGTCAATCAGCCCCAGCATTTT.

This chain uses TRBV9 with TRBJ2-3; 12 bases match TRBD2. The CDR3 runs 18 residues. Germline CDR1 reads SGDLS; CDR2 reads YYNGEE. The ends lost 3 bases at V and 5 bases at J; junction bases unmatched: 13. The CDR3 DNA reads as TGTGCCAGCAGCGCATCGCTAGCGGGGGGGCCTAGGGGAGATACGCAGTATTTT. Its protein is CASSASLAGGPRGDTQYF.

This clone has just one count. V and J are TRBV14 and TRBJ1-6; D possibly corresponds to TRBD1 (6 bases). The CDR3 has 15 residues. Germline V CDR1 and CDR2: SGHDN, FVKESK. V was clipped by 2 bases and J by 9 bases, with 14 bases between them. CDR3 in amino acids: CASSQQTGRSSPLHF. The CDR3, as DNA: TGTGCCAGCAGCCAACAGACAGGCCGCAGTTCACCCCTCCACTTT.

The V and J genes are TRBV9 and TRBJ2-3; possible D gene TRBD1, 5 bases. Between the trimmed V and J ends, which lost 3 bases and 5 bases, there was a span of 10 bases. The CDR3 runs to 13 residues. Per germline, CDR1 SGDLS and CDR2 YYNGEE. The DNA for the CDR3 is TGTGCCAGCAGCGGTACAGGAATAGATACGCAGTATTTT. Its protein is CASSGTGIDTQYF.

The DNA for the CDR3 is TGTGCCAGCAGCTTTACTAGCGGAGGGGACTACGAGCAGTACTTC. Translation: CASSFTSGGDYEQYF. The chain has TRBV11-2 and TRBJ2-7; 8 nucleotides line up with TRBD2. The V and J ends lost 3 bases and 3 bases, in that order; junction bases with no gene match: 7. Germline V gene data show CDR1 as SGHAT and CDR2 as FQNNGV. CDR3 size: 15 residues.

CDR3 sequence reads: CASMPGRYGYTF. The CDR3 DNA reads as TGTGCCAGTATGCCAGGGAGGTATGGCTACACCTTC. The J gene is TRBJ1-2, the V gene TRBV19; D perhaps matches TRBD1 (5 bases). The germline CDR1 and CDR2 sequences are LNHDA and SQIVND (reference sequence). Trimming pared 7 bases from V and 5 bases from J, leaving 11 bases between. The CDR3 runs to 12 residues.

This chain's CDR3 is CASSLSLKPAIEETQYF. The CDR3 nucleotides are TGTGCCAGCAGTTTATCCCTGAAACCGGCCATCGAAGAGACCCAGTACTTC. The chain has TRBV28 and TRBJ2-5; D not certain. Trimming took off 1 base at V and 3 bases at J, with 18 bases between the two ends. Germline CDR1 MDHEN, CDR2 SYDVKM. The CDR3 covers 17 residues.

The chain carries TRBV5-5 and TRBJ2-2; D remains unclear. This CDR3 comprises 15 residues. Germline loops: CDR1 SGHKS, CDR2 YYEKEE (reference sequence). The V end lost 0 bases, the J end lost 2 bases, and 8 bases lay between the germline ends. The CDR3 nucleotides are TGTGCCAGCAGCTTGGCCGGAGACAACACCGGGGAGCTGTTTTTT. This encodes CASSLAGDNTGELFF.

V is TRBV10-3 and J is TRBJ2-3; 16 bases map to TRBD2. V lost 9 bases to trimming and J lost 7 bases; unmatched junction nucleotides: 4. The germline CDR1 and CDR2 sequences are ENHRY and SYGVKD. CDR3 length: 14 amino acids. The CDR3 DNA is TGTGCCATGGGGACTAGCGGGGGGGAATATACGCAGTATTTT. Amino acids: CAMGTSGGEYTQYF.